A single sample gave rise to the 22 T cell receptor beta chains below, sequenced in a study of T cells in Graves' hyperthyroidism and ophthalmopathy. The CDR3 regions of TCR beta were amplified from RNA transcripts. A first-round RT-PCR of the TCR CDR3 used the HTBI primer set. TCRdb re-called the multiplex PCR reads through MiXCR, storing one row per CDR3 protein. The repertoire consists of about 400,000 distinct CDR3 sequences, with 15% to 18% occurring once and the leading ten covering approximately 7.5%. The sequenced sample was blood. These receptors all stem from a woman under 30 with Graves' hyperthyroidism.

Only a few counts were recorded for this clonotype. This clone may be a read error of a much larger clone one base away. This chain joins TRBV20-1 and TRBJ1-4; D gene ambiguous. The CDR3 has 12 amino acids. The V end was cut by 5 bases, the J end by 7 bases, with 11 bases between. Germline-derived CDR1 and CDR2 are DFQATT and SNEGSKA (reference sequence). CDR3 DNA sequence: TGCAGTGCTTCGGCAGGCCGTGAAAAACTGTTTTTT. It yields the protein CSASAGREKLFF.

This clonotype was counted ten times or more. The CDR3 loop reads CASSSTGSGNTIYF. As DNA, the CDR3 is TGTGCCAGCAGCTCGACAGGCTCTGGAAACACCATATATTTT. V gene TRBV7-9 combines with J gene TRBJ1-3; D possibly corresponds to TRBD1 (6 bases). CDR1 and CDR2 (germline): SEHNR, FQNEAQ (reference sequence). The CDR3 has 14 amino acids. V was trimmed by 4 bases and J by 0 bases, leaving 7 bases between them.

In this sample, this clonotype turned up many times. The chain recombines TRBV28 with TRBJ1-4, with TRBD1 identical over 9 bases. Germline V CDR1 and CDR2: MDHEN, SYDVKM. V was pared by 6 bases and J by 0 bases, with 8 bases of the junction left unmatched. The CDR3 loop spans 17 amino acids. This CDR3 reads CASSSGTGQATNEKLFF. CDR3 nucleotides: TGTGCCAGCAGCTCCGGGACAGGGCAAGCAACTAATGAAAAACTGTTTTTT.

This clonotype was counted at least ten times. This chain connects TRBV29-1 to TRBJ1-1; D is perhaps TRBD1 (5 bases). From germline, CDR1 is SQVTM and CDR2 ANQGSEA. The CDR3 runs 14 residues. V was trimmed by 6 bases and J by 5 bases, leaving 19 bases between them. DNA for the CDR3: TGCAGCGTGCTTGGCAGGGCGAGGTGGACTGAAGCTTTCTTT. This sequence encodes CSVLGRARWTEAFF.

This clonotype has just a few counts. The gene calls are TRBV4-1 and TRBJ2-7; no clear D. This CDR3 spans 16 amino acids. Germline values: CDR1 MGHRA, CDR2 YSYEKL. With 2 bases removed from V and 4 bases from J, the gap between germline ends came to 18 bases. Here the CDR3 reads CASSQFFVGNWYEQYF. The CDR3 DNA sequence: TGCGCCAGCAGCCAATTTTTTGTGGGGAATTGGTACGAGCAGTACTTC.

The chain employs TRBV18 and TRBJ1-1; D ambiguous. The CDR3 is made up of 13 amino acids. Germline V gene data show CDR1 as KGHSH and CDR2 as LQKENI. Trimming shortened V by 3 bases and J by 5 bases, and 10 bases separated the two germline ends. CDR3 sequence reads: CASSPFRGTEAFF. DNA for the CDR3: TGTGCCAGCTCACCCTTCCGGGGAACTGAAGCTTTCTTT. Full variable domain (rest looked up from reference TRBV18 and TRBJ1-1): NAGVMQNPRHLVRRRGQEARLRCSPMKGHSHVYWYRQLPEEGLKFMVYLQKENIIDESGMPKERFSAEFPKEGPSILRIQQVVRGDSAAYFCASSPFRGTEAFFGQGTRLTVV.

This clonotype was counted between two and nine times. V gene TRBV6-1 combines with J gene TRBJ1-3, with TRBD1 identical over 7 bases. Germline V gene data show CDR1 as MNHNS and CDR2 as SASEGT. V lost 6 bases to trimming and J lost 4 bases; unmatched junction nucleotides: 9. There are 15 residues in the CDR3. The CDR3 is CASRTRQGPGNTIYF. The CDR3 DNA is TGTGCCAGCAGGACCCGACAGGGACCGGGAAACACCATATATTTT.

Ten or more counts support this clonotype. The J gene is TRBJ2-3, the V gene TRBV7-8, with 10 bases aligning to TRBD2. Germline values: CDR1 SGHVS, CDR2 FQNEAQ. V lost 0 bases and J lost 3; bases outside the gene matches: 6. The CDR3 contains 17 residues. This chain's CDR3 is CASSLAPSGGWTDTQYF. CDR3 nucleotide sequence: TGTGCCAGCAGCTTAGCCCCTAGCGGGGGTTGGACAGATACGCAGTATTTT.

This clonotype was seen a few times. V is TRBV5-4 and J is TRBJ2-5; tentatively, D is TRBD2 (5 bases). Germline V gene sequence: CDR1 SGHNT, CDR2 YYREEE (reference sequence). V lost 0 bases, J lost 5 bases, and 17 bases lay in between. The CDR3 spans 16 residues. Written as DNA, the CDR3 is TGTGCCAGCAGCTTGGGAGGGTCTAGGTACCTGGAGACCCAGTACTTC. It translates to CASSLGGSRYLETQYF.

This clonotype was seen ten or more times. The gene calls are TRBV6-1 and TRBJ2-5, with D unclear. Trimming took off 5 bases at V and 3 bases at J, with 16 bases between the two ends. This CDR3 contains 15 residues. Per germline, CDR1 MNHNS and CDR2 SASEGT. The CDR3 DNA follows: TGTGCCAGCAGTTCGGATGCAAGGGCCAAAGAGACCCAGTACTTC. Protein sequence: CASSSDARAKETQYF.

The chain recombines TRBV5-1 with TRBJ1-1, with D possibly matching TRBD1 (5 bases). V was cut by 4 bases and J by 4 bases, with 17 bases left in between. Germline V gene lookup returns CDR1 SGHRS and CDR2 YFSETQ. This CDR3 is built from 15 residues. CDR3 protein: CASSTGPLGTTEAFF. The CDR3 DNA follows: TGCGCCAGCAGCACGGGACCCCTGGGGACCACTGAAGCTTTCTTT.

This clonotype was detected many times. The chain is built from TRBV27 and TRBJ2-3, with D perhaps assigned TRBD1 or TRBD2 (5 bases each). V was cut by 2 bases and J by 0 bases, with 6 bases left in between. CDR3 length: 14 amino acids. Germline-derived CDR1 and CDR2 are MNHEY and SMNVEV (reference sequence). The CDR3 protein is CASSLRDSTDTQYF. DNA for the CDR3: TGTGCCAGCAGTTTAAGGGACAGCACAGATACGCAGTATTTT.

This clonotype was seen ten or more times. The rearrangement links TRBV5-1 to TRBJ2-1; D perhaps matches TRBD2 (7 bases). The ends were cut back, 3 bases at V and 0 bases at J, with 16 bases in the middle. This CDR3 has 17 amino acids. The germline V gene encodes CDR1 SGHRS and CDR2 YFSETQ. The CDR3 sequence: CASSWGRGGRSYNEQFF. CDR3 DNA sequence: TGCGCCAGCAGCTGGGGTAGGGGGGGGCGCTCCTACAATGAGCAGTTCTTC. Full variable domain (remainder filled in from reference TRBV5-1 and TRBJ2-1): KAGVTQTPRYLIKTRGQQVTLSCSPISGHRSVSWYQQTPGQGLQFLFEYFSETQRNKGNFPGRFSGRQFSNSRSEMNVSTLELGDSALYLCASSWGRGGRSYNEQFFGPGTRLTVL.

This clonotype was detected many times. The chain combines TRBV11-2 with TRBJ2-1, with TRBD2 matching 15 bases. With 4 bases clipped from V and 12 bases from J, the junction kept 7 bases outside the gene matches. The germline gives CDR1 SGHAT, CDR2 FQNNGV. This CDR3 is built from 15 residues. The CDR3 DNA is TGTGCCAGCAGCTCCGGACTAGCGGGGGGGCTGGGGCAGTTCTTC. Translating gives CASSSGLAGGLGQFF.

This clonotype was seen at least ten times. J is TRBJ2-5 and V is TRBV28, with unresolved D. The CDR3 contains 15 residues. Germline CDR1 reads MDHEN; CDR2 reads SYDVKM. V lost 7 bases and J lost 1, with 16 bases in between. In nucleotides, the CDR3 is TGTGCCAGCACCCGGGCAGGCGCCCTCCAAGAGACCCAGTACTTC. Amino acid sequence: CASTRAGALQETQYF.

The V and J genes are TRBV5-4 and TRBJ2-7; TRBD2 aligns across 8 bases. Germline V gene data show CDR1 as SGHNT and CDR2 as YYREEE (reference sequence). The V and J ends lost 0 bases and 6 bases, in that order; junction bases with no gene match: 5. The CDR3 runs to 14 residues. Here the CDR3 reads CASSLAGGPGEQYF. For the CDR3, the DNA is TGTGCCAGCAGCTTGGCGGGGGGGCCCGGCGAGCAGTACTTC. The variable domain in full, completed from reference TRBV5-4 and TRBJ2-7, reads ETGVTQSPTHLIKTRGQQVTLRCSSQSGHNTVSWYQQALGQGPQFIFQYYREEENGRGNFPPRFSGLQFPNYSSELNVNALELDDSALYLCASSLAGGPGEQYFGPGTRLTVT.

In this sample, this clonotype turned up many times. V usage is TRBV5-5 and J usage is TRBJ2-1; 11 bases are a match to TRBD2. This CDR3 spans 15 amino acids. Germline CDR1 and CDR2: SGHKS and YYEKEE (reference sequence). The V gene end was trimmed by 3 bases and the J gene end by 8 bases; junction bases not matched to a gene: 7. CDR3 sequence (DNA): TGTGCCAGCAGCTCTACTAGCGGGAGTTTCTATGAGCAGTTCTTC. This encodes CASSSTSGSFYEQFF.

This clonotype occurred many times. The V gene is TRBV20-1, the J gene TRBJ1-5; 7 positions agree with TRBD1. The CDR3 sequence is 15 residues long. From germline, CDR1 is DFQATT and CDR2 SNEGSKA (reference sequence). With 0 bases clipped from V and 6 bases from J, the junction kept 8 bases outside the gene matches. The CDR3 reads CSAREGQYEFQPQHF. CDR3 nucleotide sequence: TGCAGTGCTAGAGAGGGACAGTATGAATTTCAGCCCCAGCATTTT.

This clonotype was detected only a few times. J is TRBJ2-3 and V is TRBV12-3 or TRBV12-4, with 7 bases fitting TRBD1. The CDR3 consists of 13 residues. Trimming took 5 bases from V and 6 from J; bases not matched to a gene: 5. CDR3 residues: CASSGTGVDTQYF. CDR3 in DNA: TGTGCCAGCAGTGGAACAGGGGTGGATACGCAGTATTTT.

This clonotype occurred many times. The chain couples TRBV2 to TRBJ1-6, with 7 bases matching TRBD1. The CDR3 covers 15 residues. From germline, CDR1 is SNHLY and CDR2 FYNNEI. The junction had 3 bases not matched to a gene; V was cut back by 1 base and J by 6 bases. CDR3 DNA sequence: TGTGCCAGCAGTGAAGGGGGGACAGTTAATTCACCCCTCCACTTT. Protein sequence: CASSEGGTVNSPLHF.

Of note for this clonotype: Given a much more abundant clone one base away, this may be a read error. The chain combines TRBV27 with TRBJ2-3; D possibly corresponds to TRBD2 (6 bases). The CDR3 is 15 residues long. Trimming removed 5 bases from V and 0 bases from J, with 12 bases in between. Germline CDR1 and CDR2: MNHEY and SMNVEV (reference sequence). The CDR3 region has the DNA TGTGCCAGCAGTGACCAACTAGCTAGCACAGATACGCAGTATTTT. This gives the protein CASSDQLASTDTQYF.

In this sample, this clonotype turned up many times. The chain combines TRBV20-1 with TRBJ2-1, with 11 bases matching TRBD2. This CDR3 is built from 14 residues. V was pared by 3 bases and J by 4 bases, with 2 bases of the junction left unmatched. Looked up from germline, CDR1 is DFQATT and CDR2 is SNEGSKA (reference sequence). CDR3 sequence: CSARTSGKYNEQFF. Here the CDR3 DNA reads TGCAGTGCTAGGACTAGCGGGAAGTACAATGAGCAGTTCTTC.